This is a list of T cell receptor beta chains from one sample in a study of T cells in tuberculosis. Here immunoSEQ multiplex PCR was the method, and the copy in TCRdb shows in-frame clones only, minus some. The sample carries about 34,000 clones, approximately 93% recorded once. Sequencing was performed on PBMCs, taken at tuberculosis diagnosis. These receptors all stem from an adult with tuberculosis. Each CDR3 is given with its conserved first and last residue. The D gene is left open where the match is weak. Expanded clones get a size class; other rows say once, few or many, or leave the size out.

j_call cdr3_length v_call d_call clone_size cdr3_aa cdr3_nt
TRBJ2-1 15 TRBV6-4 TRBD2 - CASSPLAGGSNEQFF TGTGCCAGCAGTCCACTAGCGGGGGGGAGTAATGAGCAGTTCTTC
TRBJ2-7 15 TRBV9 TRBD2 - CASSLMAGGPEEQYF TGTGCCAGCAGCTTAATGGCGGGGGGGCCGGAGGAGCAGTACTTC
TRBJ2-7 15 TRBV6-6 TRBD2 - CASRGTSGSSYEQYF TGTGCCAGCAGAGGTACTAGCGGGAGCTCCTACGAGCAGTACTTC
TRBJ1-5 14 TRBV27 - once CASSITGLDQPQHF TGTGCCAGCAGTATAACAGGGTTGGATCAGCCCCAGCATTTT
TRBJ1-2 15 TRBV18 TRBD1 - CASSPPGTGLNGYTF TGTGCCAGCTCACCACCCGGGACAGGGTTAAATGGCTACACCTTC
TRBJ2-2 16 TRBV11-2 TRBD1 - CASSPKRDRFSGELFF TGTGCCAGCAGTCCGAAACGGGACAGGTTTTCCGGGGAGCTGTTTTTT
TRBJ2-7 14 TRBV30 - - CAWRTAGGSLEQYF TGTGCCTGGAGAACGGCAGGTGGGAGTCTCGAGCAGTACTTC
TRBJ1-3 15 TRBV28 TRBD1 - CASGRTGSAGNTIYF TGTGCCAGCGGAAGGACAGGGTCAGCAGGAAACACCATATATTTT
TRBJ2-2 13 TRBV2 - - CASSVVATGELFF TGTGCCAGCAGTGTAGTTGCCACCGGGGAGCTGTTTTTT
TRBJ2-7 13 TRBV7-9 - - CASSATTRHEQYF TGTGCCAGCAGCGCTACGACTAGACACGAGCAGTACTTC
TRBJ2-2 14 TRBV5-1 TRBD1 - CASRARQGTGELFF TGCGCCAGCAGAGCCAGACAGGGTACCGGGGAGCTGTTTTTT
TRBJ2-1 16 TRBV28 TRBD2 once CASSLRGLAGNNEQFF TGTGCCAGCAGTTTAAGGGGACTAGCGGGAAACAATGAGCAGTTCTTC
TRBJ1-5 15 TRBV13 - - CASSLGGGGNQPQHF TGTGCCAGCAGCTTAGGGGGAGGGGGCAATCAGCCCCAGCATTTT
TRBJ2-3 16 TRBV11-2 - - CASSLYGEGPTDTQYF TGTGCCAGCAGCTTATACGGCGAGGGCCCCACAGATACGCAGTATTTT
TRBJ2-2 16 TRBV30 TRBD1 - CAWSVTGYRNTGELFF TGTGCCTGGAGCGTGACAGGGTATAGGAACACCGGGGAGCTGTTTTTT
TRBJ2-5 15 TRBV10-3 - - CAISESDRAGETQYF TGTGCCATCAGTGAGTCTGACAGGGCGGGGGAGACCCAGTACTTC
TRBJ1-5 15 TRBV4-1 - - CASSQAEQGNQPQHF TGCGCCAGCAGCCAAGCCGAACAGGGAAATCAGCCCCAGCATTTT
TRBJ2-7 14 TRBV4-2 - - CASSQKNLVCEQYF TGTGCCAGCAGCCAAAAGAACTTAGTCTGCGAGCAGTACTTC
TRBJ2-7 15 TRBV7-8 TRBD2 - CASSLVGGGPYEQYF TGTGCCAGCAGCTTAGTCGGGGGGGGCCCCTACGAGCAGTACTTC
TRBJ1-2 16 TRBV5-1 - - CASSLAPQTGSYGYTF TGCGCCAGCAGCTTGGCACCCCAAACAGGGAGCTATGGCTACACCTTC
TRBJ2-1 15 TRBV30 TRBD2 - CAWSVRASGRNEQFF TGTGCCTGGAGTGTACGGGCTAGCGGGAGAAATGAGCAGTTCTTC
TRBJ2-3 19 TRBV4-2 TRBD2 once CASSQQSAGSGSGTDTQYF TGTGCCAGCAGCCAACAGTCAGCGGGGTCGGGTAGTGGCACAGATACGCAGTATTTT
TRBJ1-1 14 TRBV6-5 TRBD1 - CASGQTGANTEAFF TGTGCCAGCGGGCAGACAGGGGCGAACACTGAAGCTTTCTTT
TRBJ1-1 12 TRBV28 - - CASSVGDTEAFF TGTGCCAGCAGTGTAGGGGACACTGAAGCTTTCTTT
TRBJ2-2 14 TRBV29-1 - - CSVAGTVNTGELFF TGCAGCGTGGCCGGGACTGTGAACACCGGGGAGCTGTTTTTT